What follows are 3 T cell receptor beta chains derived from one specimen sequenced in a study of T cells after yellow fever vaccination. TCRdb itself ran the 5' RACE reads through MiXCR, one entry per CDR3 protein. The sample holds about 400,000 distinct CDR3 sequences, 6.2% seen once. Material: PBMCs, obtained 5 days after the yellow fever booster vaccination. The receptors were sampled from a young man who received the YFV17D yellow fever vaccine.

This clonotype showed up just a few times. V is TRBV20-1 and J is TRBJ2-3; D may be TRBD2 (6 bases). The length of the CDR3 is 15 residues. Per germline, CDR1 DFQATT and CDR2 SNEGSKA (reference sequence). The germline V and J ends were trimmed by 1 base and 2 bases, with 13 bases remaining between them. The CDR3 spells CSARAGWRDTDTQYF. CDR3 sequence (DNA): TGCAGTGCTAGAGCAGGATGGCGGGACACAGATACGCAGTATTTT.

This clonotype was picked up many times. This sequence joins TRBV24-1 and TRBJ2-3; 7 nucleotides line up with TRBD2. With V trimmed by 9 bases and J by 0 bases, 5 bases remained unmatched. CDR3 length: 14 residues. Germline lookup yields CDR1 KGHDR and CDR2 SFDVKD. In DNA form, the CDR3 reads TGTGCCACCGGCCCTAGCGGTAGCACAGATACGCAGTATTTT. Its translation is CATGPSGSTDTQYF.

This clonotype was seen repeatedly, ten times or more. The chain is built from TRBV5-1 and TRBJ1-1; TRBD1 aligns across 9 bases. Germline V gene lookup returns CDR1 SGHRS and CDR2 YFSETQ. The CDR3 has 15 residues. The V segment lost 0 bases and the J segment 8 bases; nucleotides outside the gene matches: 8. The CDR3 loop is CASSLGGQGEREAFF. CDR3 bases: TGCGCCAGCAGCTTGGGGGGACAGGGAGAGAGAGAAGCTTTCTTT.